The next 9 T cell receptor beta chains were all read from a single sample in a study of T cell repertoires in cytomegalovirus infection. Each CDR3 protein is one row after TCRdb ran MiXCR on the reads. The sample lists 150,000 to 200,000 distinct CDR3 sequences; 17% were seen once. Sequencing used CD8+ T cells from PBMCs. All receptors derive from a human donor in good health (CMV status not recorded). Some clones in this sample may be carry-over from other donors' samples.

The rearrangement uses TRBV7-4 and TRBJ2-7; 8 bases are a match to TRBD1. Germline V gives CDR1 SGHVT, CDR2 SQSDAQ. Trimming at V came to 5 bases and at J to 0 bases, leaving 9 bases not matched to a gene. The CDR3 sequence is 16 residues long. The CDR3 DNA reads as TGTGCCAGCAGCGGAACGACAGGGGCCCACTCCTACGAGCAGTACTTC. Its protein is CASSGTTGAHSYEQYF. Drawing the rest from reference TRBV7-4 and TRBJ2-7, the complete variable domain is GAGVSQSPRYKVAKRGRDVALRCDSISGHVTLYWYRQTLGQGSEVLTYSQSDAQRDKSGRPSGRFSAERPERSVSTLKIQRTEQGDSAVYLCASSGTTGAHSYEQYFGPGTRLTVT.

This clonotype was seen a few times. The V and J genes are TRBV20-1 and TRBJ2-5; 11 bases are a match to TRBD2. CDR3 size: 15 residues. The V gene end was trimmed by 2 bases and the J gene end by 7 bases; junction bases not matched to a gene: 9. CDR1 is DFQATT and CDR2 is SNEGSKA in the germline V gene (reference sequence). The CDR3 DNA reads as TGCAGTGCTAGATCTACTAGCGGGGGACCTTCGACCCAGTACTTC. Translating gives CSARSTSGGPSTQYF.

This chain connects TRBV6-2 or TRBV6-3 to TRBJ2-7; D not certain. The V end lost 6 bases, the J end lost 4 bases, and 13 bases lay between the germline ends. CDR1 and CDR2 (germline): MNHEY, SVGEGT. The CDR3 loop spans 13 amino acids. The CDR3 loop reads CASSPVLLYEQYF. CDR3 nucleotide sequence: TGTGCCAGCAGCCCGGTCCTCTTATACGAGCAGTACTTC.

The genes are TRBV27 and TRBJ1-1; D is undetermined. CDR1 and CDR2 from the germline V gene are MNHEY and SMNVEV (reference sequence). Trimming left V 0 bases short and J 3 bases short, with 8 bases between. The CDR3 loop spans 14 amino acids. The CDR3 nucleotides are TGTGCCAGCAGTTTATCAGGGAGGTACACTGAAGCTTTCTTT. Its protein product is CASSLSGRYTEAFF.

The V call is TRBV2, the J call TRBJ2-7; D call uncertain. From germline, CDR1 is SNHLY and CDR2 FYNNEI. The CDR3 is made up of 17 amino acids. V shed 3 bases and J shed 5 bases, with 23 bases lying between them. CDR3 region: CASSDPGLEKKKNEQYF. In nucleotides, the CDR3 is TGTGCCAGCAGTGATCCGGGTCTGGAGAAGAAGAAGAACGAGCAGTACTTC. Together with reference TRBV2 and TRBJ2-7, the CDR3 gives the full variable domain: EPEVTQTPSHQVTQMGQEVILRCVPISNHLYFYWYRQILGQKVEFLVSFYNNEISEKSEIFDDQFSVERPDGSNFTLKIRSTKLEDSAMYFCASSDPGLEKKKNEQYFGPGTRLTVT.

This clonotype was picked up a small number of times. The V gene is TRBV7-8, the J gene TRBJ2-1; the match to TRBD2 covers 7 bases. This CDR3 comprises 14 residues. With V trimmed by 0 bases and J by 6 bases, 2 bases remained unmatched. CDR1 is SGHVS and CDR2 is FQNEAQ in the germline V gene. The DNA for the CDR3 is TGTGCCAGCAGCTTAGCGACTAGCCCCAATGAGCAGTTCTTC. It codes for CASSLATSPNEQFF.

The rearrangement joins TRBV6-2 or TRBV6-3 to TRBJ2-7; the match to TRBD1 covers 7 bases. The CDR3 runs 15 residues. The germline gives CDR1 MNHEY, CDR2 SVGEGT. V shed 4 bases, J shed 1 base, and the junction held 7 bases outside the gene matches. The CDR3 DNA reads as TGTGCCAGCAGTTGGGGACAGACCCTATCCTACGAGCAGTACTTC. The encoded protein is CASSWGQTLSYEQYF.

The chain's CDR3 is CASSPGGTGYVAFF. The DNA of the CDR3 is TGTGCCAGCAGCCCAGGTGGGACAGGTTATGTAGCTTTCTTT. The J gene is TRBJ1-1, the V gene TRBV7-2, with TRBD1 identical over 8 bases. This CDR3 is 14 amino acids long. V lost 5 bases to trimming and J lost 10 bases; unmatched junction nucleotides: 12. Per germline, CDR1 SGHTA and CDR2 FQGNSA.

This clonotype appeared a few times. The chain uses TRBV7-9 and TRBJ1-1; no definite D call. Trimming took 3 bases from V and 3 from J, leaving 14 bases between them. This CDR3 is 15 amino acids long. The V gene's germline CDR1 is SEHNR and CDR2 FQNEAQ (reference sequence). In DNA, the CDR3 is TGTGCCAGCAGCTTTCGGGAAAGAGGGCACACTGAAGCTTTCTTT. This codes for CASSFRERGHTEAFF.